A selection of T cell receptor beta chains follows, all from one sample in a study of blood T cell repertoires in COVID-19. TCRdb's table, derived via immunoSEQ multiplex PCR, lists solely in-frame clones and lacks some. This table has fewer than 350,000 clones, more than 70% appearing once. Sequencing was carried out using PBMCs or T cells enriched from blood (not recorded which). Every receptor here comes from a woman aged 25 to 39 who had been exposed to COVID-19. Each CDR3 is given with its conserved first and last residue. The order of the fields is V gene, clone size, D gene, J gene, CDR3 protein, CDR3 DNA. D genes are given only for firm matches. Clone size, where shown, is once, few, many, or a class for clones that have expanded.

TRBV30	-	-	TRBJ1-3	CAWSVLNTIYF	TGTGCCTGGAGTGTACTTAACACCATATATTTT
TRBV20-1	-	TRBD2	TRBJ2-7	CSASILAGAHNYEQYF	TGCAGTGCTAGTATCCTAGCGGGAGCGCACAACTACGAGCAGTACTTC
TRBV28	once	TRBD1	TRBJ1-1	CASSFGQVNTEAFF	TGTGCCAGCAGTTTCGGACAGGTGAACACTGAAGCTTTCTTT
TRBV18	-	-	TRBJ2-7	CASSPPWPRREQYF	TGTGCCAGCTCACCACCGTGGCCTAGGCGCGAGCAGTACTTC
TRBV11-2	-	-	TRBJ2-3	CASSLIAGPTDTQYF	TGTGCCAGCAGCTTAATTGCGGGCCCCACAGATACGCAGTATTTT
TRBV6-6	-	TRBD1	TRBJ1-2	CASSPGGRVGGYTF	TGTGCCAGCAGCCCAGGGGGCAGGGTGGGTGGCTACACCTTC
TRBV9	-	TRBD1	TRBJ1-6	CASSVGTGGSYNSPLHF	TGTGCCAGCAGCGTGGGGACAGGAGGCTCCTATAATTCACCCCTCCACTTT
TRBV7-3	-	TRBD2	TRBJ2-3	CASSTMTSEPDTQYF	TGTGCCAGCAGCACGATGACTAGCGAGCCAGATACGCAGTATTTT
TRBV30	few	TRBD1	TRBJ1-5	CAWSRGRGHQPQHF	TGTGCCTGGAGTCGGGGCAGGGGGCATCAGCCCCAGCATTTT
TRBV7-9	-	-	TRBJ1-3	CASSPAGWSGNTIYF	TGTGCCAGCAGCCCGGCGGGTTGGTCTGGAAACACCATATATTTT
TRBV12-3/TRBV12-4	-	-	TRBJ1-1	CASTLYRAEAFF	TGTGCCAGCACCCTTTATCGCGCTGAAGCTTTCTTT
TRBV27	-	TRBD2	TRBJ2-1	CASSLQGLAGVNYNEQFF	TGTGCCAGCAGTTTACAAGGACTAGCGGGAGTAAATTACAATGAGCAGTTCTTC
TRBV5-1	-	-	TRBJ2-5	CASSSRETQYF	TGCGCCAGCAGCTCCAGAGAGACCCAGTACTTC
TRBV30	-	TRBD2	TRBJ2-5	CAWSTGLGVPETQYF	TGTGCCTGGAGTACGGGACTAGGGGTCCCAGAGACCCAGTACTTC
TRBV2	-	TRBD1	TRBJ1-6	CATQSGGGSPLHF	TGTGCCACCCAGTCAGGGGGTGGTTCACCCCTCCACTTT
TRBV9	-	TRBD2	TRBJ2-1	CASSGGLAGGRNEQFF	TGTGCCAGCAGCGGGGGACTAGCGGGAGGGCGGAATGAGCAGTTCTTC
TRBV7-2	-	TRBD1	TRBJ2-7	CASSAGQGFLDEQYF	TGTGCCAGCAGCGCAGGACAGGGATTCCTTGACGAGCAGTACTTC
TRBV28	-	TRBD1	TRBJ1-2	CASSPPGTGRNYGYTF	TGTGCCAGCAGTCCCCCCGGGACAGGGAGGAACTATGGCTACACCTTC
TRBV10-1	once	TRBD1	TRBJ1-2	CASSESSDRANGYTF	TGCGCCAGCAGTGAGTCGTCGGACAGGGCAAATGGCTACACCTTC
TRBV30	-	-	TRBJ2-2	CASLTQTAGELFF	TGTGCCTCCCTTACCCAAACAGCCGGGGAGCTGTTTTTT
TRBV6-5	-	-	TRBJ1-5	CASSQDYSNQPQHF	TGTGCCAGCAGCCAGGACTATAGCAATCAGCCCCAGCATTTT
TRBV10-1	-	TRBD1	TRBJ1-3	CASSGTGTGPGNTIYF	TGCGCCAGCAGTGGGACCGGGACAGGGCCTGGAAACACCATATATTTT
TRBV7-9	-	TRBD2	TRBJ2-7	CASSPPGTTYEQYF	TGTGCCAGCAGTCCCCCCGGGACTACCTACGAGCAGTACTTC
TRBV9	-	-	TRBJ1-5	CASSEGVSNQPQHF	TGTGCCAGCAGCGAGGGAGTTAGCAATCAGCCCCAGCATTTT
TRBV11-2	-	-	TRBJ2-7	CASSQRTTYEQYF	TGTGCCAGCAGCCAACGGACTACCTACGAGCAGTACTTC
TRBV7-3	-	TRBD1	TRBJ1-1	CASSLAGGNTEAFF	TGTGCCAGCAGCTTAGCAGGGGGTAACACTGAAGCTTTCTTT
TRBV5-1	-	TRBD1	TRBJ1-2	CASSLQGAYDGYTF	TGCGCCAGCAGCTTACAGGGGGCTTACGATGGCTACACCTTC
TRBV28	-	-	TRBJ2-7	CASRRTGSYEQYF	TGTGCCAGCAGGAGGACTGGATCCTACGAGCAGTACTTC
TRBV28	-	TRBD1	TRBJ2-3	CASSSPGQGSDTQYF	TGTGCCAGCAGTTCGCCGGGACAGGGTTCGGATACGCAGTATTTT
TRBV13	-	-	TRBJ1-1	CASSLQGRTEAFF	TGTGCCAGCAGCCTGCAGGGAAGAACTGAAGCTTTCTTT
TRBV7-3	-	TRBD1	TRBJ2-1	CASSYATGTGLYNEQFF	TGTGCCAGCAGCTACGCGACCGGGACAGGGCTTTACAATGAGCAGTTCTTC
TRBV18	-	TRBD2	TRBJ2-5	CASSPRTSGKVGRETQYF	TGTGCCAGCTCACCACGGACTAGCGGGAAGGTGGGTCGGGAGACCCAGTACTTC
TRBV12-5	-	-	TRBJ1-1	CASGWPGYERNTEAFF	TGTGCTAGTGGTTGGCCGGGATACGAGAGAAACACTGAAGCTTTCTTT
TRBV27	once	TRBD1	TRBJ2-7	CASSHGTGGDEQYF	TGTGCCAGCAGTCACGGGACAGGGGGTGACGAGCAGTACTTC
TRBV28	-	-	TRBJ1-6	CASMGSSSYNSPLHF	TGTGCCAGCATGGGCAGTAGCTCCTATAATTCACCCCTCCACTTT
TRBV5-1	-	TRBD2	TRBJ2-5	CASSSAGLGSWETQYF	TGCGCCAGCAGCTCAGCGGGATTGGGGTCATGGGAGACCCAGTACTTC
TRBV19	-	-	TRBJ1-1	CASSIGNRLNTEAFF	TGTGCCAGTAGTATAGGAAACAGATTGAACACTGAAGCTTTCTTT
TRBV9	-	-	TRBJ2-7	CASSVNSGRTYEQYF	TGTGCCAGCAGCGTAAATTCGGGTCGTACCTACGAGCAGTACTTC
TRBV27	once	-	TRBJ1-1	CASSLSGGWIRTEAFF	TGTGCCAGCAGTCTCAGCGGGGGCTGGATTCGAACTGAAGCTTTCTTT
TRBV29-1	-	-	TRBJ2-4	CSVEPSTAKNIQYF	TGCAGCGTTGAACCTAGTACTGCCAAAAACATTCAGTACTTC
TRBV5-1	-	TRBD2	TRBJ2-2	CASSLLAGEGTGELFF	TGCGCCAGCAGCTTACTAGCGGGAGAGGGCACCGGGGAGCTGTTTTTT
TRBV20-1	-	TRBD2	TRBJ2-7	CSASRSSGAYEQYF	TGCAGTGCTAGTCGTTCTAGCGGAGCCTACGAGCAGTACTTC
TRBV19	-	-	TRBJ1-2	CATRGATRGYTF	TGTGCCACCCGGGGGGCCACTAGAGGCTACACCTTC
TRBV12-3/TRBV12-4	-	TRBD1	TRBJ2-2	CASEQGVAGELFF	TGTGCCAGCGAACAGGGGGTGGCAGGGGAGCTGTTTTTT
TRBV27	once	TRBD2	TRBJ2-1	CASSAGLATYNEQFF	TGTGCCAGCAGTGCGGGACTAGCAACTTACAATGAGCAGTTCTTC
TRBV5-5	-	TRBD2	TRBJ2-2	CASSSSLREAFTGELFF	TGTGCCAGCAGCTCCTCGTTGCGGGAGGCCTTCACCGGGGAGCTGTTTTTT
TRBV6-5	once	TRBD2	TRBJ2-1	CATHGASGSYNEQFF	TGTGCCACCCACGGGGCTAGCGGGAGTTACAATGAGCAGTTCTTC
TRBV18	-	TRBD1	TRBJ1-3	CASSPTGGEDTIYF	TGTGCCAGCTCACCAACAGGGGGCGAGGACACCATATATTTT
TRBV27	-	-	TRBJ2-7	CASSLRGVAVYEQYF	TGTGCCAGCAGTCTCCGCGGGGTGGCAGTTTACGAGCAGTACTTC
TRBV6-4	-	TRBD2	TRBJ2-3	CASSPRLAGGPDTQYF	TGTGCCAGCAGTCCCCGGCTAGCGGGAGGACCAGATACGCAGTATTTT
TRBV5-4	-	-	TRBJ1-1	CASSLETGGGTEAFF	TGTGCCAGCAGCTTAGAGACAGGCGGGGGGACTGAAGCTTTCTTT
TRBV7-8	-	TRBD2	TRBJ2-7	CASSLARLAGPNSYEQYF	TGTGCCAGCAGCTTAGCGCGTCTAGCGGGGCCGAACTCCTACGAGCAGTACTTC
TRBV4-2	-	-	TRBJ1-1	CASSQEQRTEAFF	TGTGCCAGCAGCCAAGAACAGAGAACTGAAGCTTTCTTT
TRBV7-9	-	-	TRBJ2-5	CASSLVRSGETQYF	TGTGCCAGCAGCTTAGTGAGGTCCGGGGAGACCCAGTACTTC
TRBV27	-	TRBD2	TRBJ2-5	CASGLQTPGGTQYF	TGTGCCAGCGGTCTTCAAACCCCGGGGGGGACCCAGTACTTC
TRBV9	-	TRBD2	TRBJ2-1	CASSVGLAGASYNEQFF	TGTGCCAGCAGCGTAGGCCTAGCGGGAGCCTCTTACAATGAGCAGTTCTTC
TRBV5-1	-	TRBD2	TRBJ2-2	CASKVAGGTGELFF	TGCGCCAGCAAGGTAGCGGGAGGCACCGGGGAGCTGTTTTTT